Below, 21 T cell receptor beta chains from the same sample are listed, as sequenced in a study of shared clonotypes between healthy human individuals. Positively selected for CCR7, the CD45RO-negative cells used as naive CD8 cells excluded terminally differentiated effector memory CD45RA+ cells. Assay used: immunoSEQ multiplex PCR; TCRdb lists only in-frame clones, some missing. This table has millions of clones, roughly 95% appearing once. Sequenced sample: naive CD8+ T cells sorted from blood. These receptors all stem from a man aged 18 to 30 in good health.

This clone was detected only once. This chain links TRBV4-3 with TRBJ1-6; no clear D gene. The V gene's germline CDR1 is LGHNA and CDR2 YSLEER. V lost 2 bases and J lost 9, with 11 bases in between. The CDR3 extends over 14 amino acids. CDR3 nucleotide sequence: TGCGCCAGCAGCCAAAAACGGACGATTTCACCCCTCCACTTT. It yields the protein CASSQKRTISPLHF.

Comment on this clone: In the same sample, other DNA sequences code for this CDR3. The rearrangement links TRBV11-2 to TRBJ1-1; 9 bases match TRBD1. Germline CDR1 is SGHAT and CDR2 is FQNNGV. J gave up 0 bases and V 0 bases, and 2 bases lay outside the gene matches. The CDR3 contains 16 residues. The CDR3 is CASSLDGTGLNTEAFF. The CDR3 DNA reads as TGTGCCAGCAGCTTAGACGGGACAGGGTTGAACACTGAAGCTTTCTTT.

The rearrangement joins TRBV27 to TRBJ1-2; weak D call: TRBD1 (5 bases). This CDR3 is built from 13 residues. CDR1 MNHEY and CDR2 SMNVEV come from the germline V gene (reference sequence). V was trimmed by 2 bases and J by 4 bases, leaving 8 bases between them. The CDR3 here is CASSLGAAYGYTF. The CDR3 coding sequence is TGTGCCAGCAGTTTAGGGGCAGCCTATGGCTACACCTTC.

This clone has more than one count but fewer than ten. Other DNA variants within this sample encode the same CDR3. The V and J genes are TRBV4-1 and TRBJ1-2; no reliable D call. CDR3 length: 13 residues. Deletions cut 1 base from V and 3 bases from J, with 6 bases between. Germline loops: CDR1 MGHRA, CDR2 YSYEKL. The CDR3 sequence: CASSQGEYYGYTF. DNA of the CDR3: TGCGCCAGCAGCCAAGGGGAGTACTATGGCTACACCTTC.

The chain recombines TRBV19 with TRBJ2-1; a possible D gene is TRBD2 (5 bases). Trimming took 1 base from V and 9 from J, leaving 10 bases between them. CDR1 is LNHDA, CDR2 SQIVND, per germline (reference sequence). The CDR3 runs 13 residues. The CDR3 is CASSIALVREQFF. As DNA, the CDR3 is TGTGCCAGTAGTATAGCACTAGTCCGTGAGCAGTTCTTC.

In its sample, this clone was seen once. This chain connects TRBV5-4 to TRBJ2-1; D perhaps matches TRBD2 (5 bases). The V end lost 6 bases, the J end lost 12 bases, and 13 bases lay between the germline ends. Germline values: CDR1 SGHNT, CDR2 YYREEE (reference sequence). The CDR3 runs to 11 residues. The CDR3 DNA is TGTGCCAGCATCGAGGGTGGGAGGCAGTTCTTC. Translation: CASIEGGRQFF.

The chain carries TRBV28 and TRBJ2-7; D gene uncertain. The CDR3 extends over 14 amino acids. With 3 bases removed from V and 2 bases from J, the gap between germline ends came to 11 bases. Germline CDR1 and CDR2: MDHEN and SYDVKM. CDR3 coding DNA: TGTGCCAGCAGTTTGTTTTCCAGCCCCTACGAGCAGTACTTC. Protein sequence: CASSLFSSPYEQYF.

Concerning this clone itself: The sample holds other DNA sequences that translate to the same CDR3. The J gene is TRBJ2-7, the V gene TRBV5-1; D is perhaps TRBD2 (5 bases). The ends were cut back, 1 base at V and 1 base at J, with 9 bases in the middle. This CDR3 is built from 14 residues. Germline V gives CDR1 SGHRS, CDR2 YFSETQ. CDR3 in DNA: TGCGCCAGCAGCTTGTTTGGCGGGTCCTACGAGCAGTACTTC. Its translation: CASSLFGGSYEQYF. Full variable domain (outside the CDR3, taken from reference TRBV5-1 and TRBJ2-7): KAGVTQTPRYLIKTRGQQVTLSCSPISGHRSVSWYQQTPGQGLQFLFEYFSETQRNKGNFPGRFSGRQFSNSRSEMNVSTLELGDSALYLCASSLFGGSYEQYFGPGTRLTVT.

The chain recombines TRBV7-9 with TRBJ2-3; D might be TRBD2 (5 bases). From germline, CDR1 is SEHNR and CDR2 FQNEAQ (reference sequence). V was clipped by 5 bases and J by 4 bases, with 13 bases between them. CDR3 length: 14 amino acids. CDR3 nucleotides: TGTGCCAGCAGCCCACCGGACTGGGCAGATACGCAGTATTTT. Its translation: CASSPPDWADTQYF. Together with reference TRBV7-9 and TRBJ2-3, the CDR3 gives the full variable domain: DTGVSQNPRHKITKRGQNVTFRCDPISEHNRLYWYRQTLGQGPEFLTYFQNEAQLEKSRLLSDRFSAERPKGSFSTLEIQRTEQGDSAMYLCASSPPDWADTQYFGPGTRLTVL.

The chain is built from TRBV27 and TRBJ2-1, with TRBD2 as a possible D gene (6 bases). The CDR3 is made up of 16 amino acids. Germline V CDR1 and CDR2: MNHEY, SMNVEV (reference sequence). The V end was cut by 5 bases, the J end by 0 bases, with 14 bases between. CDR3 nucleotides: TGTGCCAGCAGTGGCATAGCGGTAAGCTCCTACAATGAGCAGTTCTTC. Amino acids: CASSGIAVSSYNEQFF.

This chain uses TRBV7-9 with TRBJ2-1; TRBD2 matches 8 bases. The germline V gene encodes CDR1 SEHNR and CDR2 FQNEAQ (reference sequence). Losses at the gene ends were 7 bases for V and 1 base for J; bases not matched to a gene: 15. The CDR3 has 18 amino acids. The CDR3 region has the DNA TGTGCCAGCATCCCGGGACTAGGCGGGGGGCCATCCTACAATGAGCAGTTCTTC. It translates to CASIPGLGGGPSYNEQFF.

V gene TRBV2 combines with J gene TRBJ1-1; possible D gene TRBD1, 6 bases. The CDR3 consists of 10 residues. Germline assignment: CDR1 SNHLY and CDR2 FYNNEI. Trimming took 11 bases from V and 7 from J, leaving 11 bases between them. CDR3 coding DNA: TGTGCCGGCCGGGACATTGAAGCTTTCTTT. Amino acids: CAGRDIEAFF.

This clone was found once. The chain combines TRBV4-2 with TRBJ2-7; 7 bases agree with TRBD2. V was pared by 3 bases and J by 4 bases, with 15 bases of the junction left unmatched. Germline V CDR1 and CDR2: LGHNA, YNFKEQ. This CDR3 contains 17 residues. The CDR3 DNA reads TGTGCCAGCAGCCAGGAGATCTCCGGGGGTAGCGGGTACGAGCAGTACTTC. Protein sequence: CASSQEISGGSGYEQYF.

The count of this clone is one. The V gene is TRBV4-1, the J gene TRBJ1-6; no reliable D call. The germline V and J ends were trimmed by 6 bases and 1 base, with 13 bases remaining between them. Germline V CDR1 and CDR2: MGHRA, YSYEKL. The CDR3 loop spans 16 amino acids. CDR3 residues: CASSTPAGSYNSPLHF. CDR3 DNA: TGCGCCAGCAGTACCCCCGCAGGTTCCTATAATTCACCCCTCCACTTT.

The chain carries TRBV2 and TRBJ2-5; D may correspond to TRBD1 or TRBD2 (5 bases each). CDR3 length: 15 residues. Trimming took 6 bases from V and 1 from J, leaving 15 bases between them. CDR1 SNHLY and CDR2 FYNNEI come from the germline V gene. The CDR3 spells CASRLRDPGQETQYF. The CDR3, as DNA: TGTGCCAGCAGGCTCCGGGACCCGGGCCAAGAGACCCAGTACTTC.

This clone has just one count. The J gene is TRBJ1-2, the V gene TRBV28; possible D gene TRBD1, 5 bases. Germline-derived CDR1 and CDR2 are MDHEN and SYDVKM. Trimming left V 7 bases short and J 2 bases short, with 17 bases between. This CDR3 has 15 amino acids. The DNA for the CDR3 is TGTGCCAGCACCCCCTCCCCGGAGGGGAACTATGGCTACACCTTC. Protein sequence: CASTPSPEGNYGYTF.

This clone was seen once. The chain couples TRBV7-3 to TRBJ2-2, with D hard to call. The germline V gene encodes CDR1 SGHTA and CDR2 FQGTGA. Trimming stripped 2 bases from V and 7 bases from J, with 8 bases between. The CDR3 length is 13 residues. The CDR3 spells CASSLLGSGELFF. The CDR3 region has the DNA TGTGCCAGCAGCTTACTGGGAAGCGGGGAGCTGTTTTTT.

This clone was seen just once. This chain uses TRBV4-1 with TRBJ2-3; the match to TRBD1 covers 7 bases. J lost 2 bases, V lost 4 bases, and 3 bases had no gene match. The germline V gene encodes CDR1 MGHRA and CDR2 YSYEKL. The CDR3 runs to 14 residues. This CDR3 reads CASSLQGPTDTQYF. For the CDR3, the DNA is TGCGCCAGCAGCCTACAGGGGCCCACAGATACGCAGTATTTT.

The chain is built from TRBV6-1 and TRBJ1-4, with D unresolved. The V end was cut by 2 bases, the J end by 6 bases, with 16 bases between. In germline, CDR1 is MNHNS, CDR2 SASEGT. The CDR3 covers 16 residues. The CDR3 region has the DNA TGTGCCAGCAGTGAACTTGGTGGTGCCGGGGATGAAAAACTGTTTTTT. It yields the protein CASSELGGAGDEKLFF.

The chain couples TRBV2 to TRBJ2-3; a possible D gene is TRBD2 (5 bases). This CDR3 region has 13 residues. V lost 11 bases and J 0 bases, leaving 12 bases between the germline ends. The germline V gene has CDR1 SNHLY and CDR2 FYNNEI. CDR3 in amino acids: CALRAGSTDTQYF. The CDR3 bases are TGTGCCCTTCGGGCGGGCAGCACAGATACGCAGTATTTT. The full variable domain, rest sourced from reference TRBV2 and TRBJ2-3, is EPEVTQTPSHQVTQMGQEVILRCVPISNHLYFYWYRQILGQKVEFLVSFYNNEISEKSEIFDDQFSVERPDGSNFTLKIRSTKLEDSAMYFCALRAGSTDTQYFGPGTRLTVL.

The DNA for the CDR3 is TGCGCCAGCAGCCAATCGCACTTATACAATGAGCAGTTCTTC. The encoded protein is CASSQSHLYNEQFF. The rearrangement joins TRBV4-1 to TRBJ2-1; D remains unclear. The CDR3 has 14 residues. CDR1 is MGHRA and CDR2 is YSYEKL in the germline V gene. V lost 2 bases and J 4 bases, leaving 9 bases between the germline ends.